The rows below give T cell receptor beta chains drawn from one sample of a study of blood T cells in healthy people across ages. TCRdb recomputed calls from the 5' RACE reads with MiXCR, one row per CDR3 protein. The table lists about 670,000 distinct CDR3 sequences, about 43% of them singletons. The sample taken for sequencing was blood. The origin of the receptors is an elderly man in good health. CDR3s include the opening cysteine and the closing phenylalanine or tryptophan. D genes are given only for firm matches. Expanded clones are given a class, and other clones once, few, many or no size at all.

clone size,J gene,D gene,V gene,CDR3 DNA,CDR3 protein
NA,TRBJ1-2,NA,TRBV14,TGTGCCAGCAGCCCGGGGCGGGTGGTTGATGGCTACACCTTC,CASSPGRVVDGYTF
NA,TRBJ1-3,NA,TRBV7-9,TGTGCCAGCAGCCTATCGTCAGGTTTTGGAAACACCATATATTTT,CASSLSSGFGNTIYF
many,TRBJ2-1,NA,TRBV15,TGTGCCACCAGCGCTAGGGGCCGAGCGCAGTTCTTC,CATSARGRAQFF
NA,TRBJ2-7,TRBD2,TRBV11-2,TGTGCCAGCAGCTTAGCGGGAGGAGGCCTAAGCTCCTACGAGCAGTACTTC,CASSLAGGGLSSYEQYF
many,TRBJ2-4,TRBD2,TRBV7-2,TGTGCCAGCAGCCCCCATCGCCCGACTAGCGGCAAAAACATTCAGTACTTC,CASSPHRPTSGKNIQYF
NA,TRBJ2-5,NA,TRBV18,TGTGCCAGCTCACCACCGAGCGAGGGTAAAGAGACCCAGTACTTC,CASSPPSEGKETQYF
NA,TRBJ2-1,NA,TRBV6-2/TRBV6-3,TGTGCCAGCATGCCGACTACCAGAAATGAGCAGTTCTTC,CASMPTTRNEQFF
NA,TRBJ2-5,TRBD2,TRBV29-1,TGCAGTGGACAGGGGGGGACTAGCGGGAGTCGTGAGACCCAGTACTTC,CSGQGGTSGSRETQYF
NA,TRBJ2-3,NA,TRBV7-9,TGTGCCAGCAGTCGTAGCGCAGATACGCAGTATTTT,CASSRSADTQYF
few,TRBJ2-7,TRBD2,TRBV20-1,TGCAGTGCACCCCCCCCCTTAGCGGGAGCGAGGGTCTTAAATGAGCAGTACTTC,CSAPPPLAGARVLNEQYF
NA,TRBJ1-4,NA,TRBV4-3,TGCGCCAGCAGCCATGACCTGGACGGATTAAATGAAAAACTGTTTTTT,CASSHDLDGLNEKLFF
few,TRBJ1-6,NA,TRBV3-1,TGTGCCAGCAGCACTACAACGTCACCCCTCCACTTT,CASSTTTSPLHF
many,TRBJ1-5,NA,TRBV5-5,TGTGCCAGCAGCCAAGGGTGGGGCAATCAGCCCCAGCATTTT,CASSQGWGNQPQHF
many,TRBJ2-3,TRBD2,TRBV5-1,TGCGCCAGCAGCCCCGGACTAGCGGGAGTGACAGATACGCAGTATTTT,CASSPGLAGVTDTQYF
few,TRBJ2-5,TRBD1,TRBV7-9,TGTGCCAGCAGCTTAGTCGCAACAGGGGCGACGGAGACCCAGTACTTC,CASSLVATGATETQYF
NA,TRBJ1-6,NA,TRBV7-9,TGTGCCAGCAGCTTAGACCGGAGCTTACCCCTCCACTTT,CASSLDRSLPLHF
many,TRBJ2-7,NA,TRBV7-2,TGTGCCAGCAGCTTGTTAGTCGGTGAGCAGTACTTC,CASSLLVGEQYF
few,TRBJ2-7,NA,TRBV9,TGTGCCAGCAGCGCTACAGGGAGTGTCGGGCAGTACTTC,CASSATGSVGQYF
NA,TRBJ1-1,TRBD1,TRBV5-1,TGCGCCAGCAGCTTCTGGACAGGGCCGAACACTGAAGCTTTCTTT,CASSFWTGPNTEAFF
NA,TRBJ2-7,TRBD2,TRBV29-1,TGCAGCGTTGGAAGGAGTGAGGTGTTGGGGGGGATAATGGGGTCCTACAATGAGCAGTACTTC,CSVGRSEVLGGIMGSYNEQYF
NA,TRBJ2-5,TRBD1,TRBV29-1,TGCAGCGTTCTGGACAGGGGTTATGTTGATGAGCAGTACTTC,CSVLDRGYVDEQYF
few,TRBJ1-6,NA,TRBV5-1,TGCGCCAGCACCCGGGACGGAGATAATTCACCCCTCCACTTT,CASTRDGDNSPLHF
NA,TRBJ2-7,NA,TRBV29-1,TGCAGCGTTGTTCAGGGTAGGAATGAGCAGTACTTC,CSVVQGRNEQYF
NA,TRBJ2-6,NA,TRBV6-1,TGTGCCAGCAGTGAATTAAGTCGGGACATTGGGGCCAACGTCCTGACTTTC,CASSELSRDIGANVLTF
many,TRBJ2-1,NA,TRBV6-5,TGTGCCAGCAGTTACGATGGCTTCGAGCAGTTCTTC,CASSYDGFEQFF
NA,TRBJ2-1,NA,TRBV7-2,TGTGCCAGCAGCGTAGGGCGCAGAGAGGGTGAGCAGTTCTTC,CASSVGRREGEQFF
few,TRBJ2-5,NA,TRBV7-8,TGTGCCAGCAGCTTGGTCCTAAGCGGCGGGACCCAGTACTTC,CASSLVLSGGTQYF
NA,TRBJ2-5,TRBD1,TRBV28,TGTGCCAGCAGTCCCCTCACTTCCGGGACAGGGGCGGGTGAGCAGTACTTC,CASSPLTSGTGAGEQYF
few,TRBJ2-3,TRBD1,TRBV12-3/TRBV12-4,TGTGCCAGCAGTTACGACAGGGTTTCAGATACGCAGTATTTT,CASSYDRVSDTQYF
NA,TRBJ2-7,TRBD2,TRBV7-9,TGTGCCAGCAGCTTCCTACCGGGACTACAGAACAATGAGCAGTACTTC,CASSFLPGLQNNEQYF
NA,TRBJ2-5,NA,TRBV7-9,TGTGCCAGCAGCCCTTTTTCCCGAGTGGGTAAAGAGACCCAGTACTTC,CASSPFSRVGKETQYF
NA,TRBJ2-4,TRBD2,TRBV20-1,TGCAGTGCTAGTGGGACTAGCGGGTTCGAAACCAAAAACATTCAGTACTTC,CSASGTSGFETKNIQYF
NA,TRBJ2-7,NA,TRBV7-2,TGTGCCAGCAGCCTCCCACCATTTTCCCGGGAGCAGTACTTC,CASSLPPFSREQYF
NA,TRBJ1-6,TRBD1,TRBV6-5,TGTGCCAGCGGCAGGGACAGTAATTCACCCCTCCACTTT,CASGRDSNSPLHF
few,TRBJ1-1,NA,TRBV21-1,TGTGCCAGCAGCAAAGCCCGGGACAGCCTGGGGAACACTGAAGCTTTCTTT,CASSKARDSLGNTEAFF
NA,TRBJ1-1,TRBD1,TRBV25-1,TGTGCCAGCAGTGACACGTTCCAGGGGGTGATTGGGGCTTTCTTT,CASSDTFQGVIGAFF
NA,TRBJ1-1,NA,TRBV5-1,TGCGCCAGCAGCGGTAGGGACACAGTGTACTTCACTGAAGCTTTCTTT,CASSGRDTVYFTEAFF
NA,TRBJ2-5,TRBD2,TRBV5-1,TGCGCCAGCAGCTTTGGGACTAGCGGGCCGCAAGAGACCCAGTACTTC,CASSFGTSGPQETQYF
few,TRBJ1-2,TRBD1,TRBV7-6,TGTGCCAGCAGCGTTAGCGTTGGTGGCAGGGGGGGCTACACCTTC,CASSVSVGGRGGYTF
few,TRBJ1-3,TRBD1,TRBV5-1,TGCGCCAGCAGCTTGGGGACAGGGTCCCCCTCTGGAAACACCATATATTTT,CASSLGTGSPSGNTIYF
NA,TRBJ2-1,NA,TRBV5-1,TGCGCCAGCAGCGGAGAGATGGGCATTGGCAATGAGCAGTTCTTC,CASSGEMGIGNEQFF
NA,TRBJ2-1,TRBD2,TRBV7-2,TGTGCCAGCAGCTTAGCCCCAGCGGGGGCCTACTACAATGAGCAGTTCTTC,CASSLAPAGAYYNEQFF
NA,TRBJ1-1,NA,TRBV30,TGTGCCTGGATACCAGGGAGTACTGAAGCTTTCTTT,CAWIPGSTEAFF
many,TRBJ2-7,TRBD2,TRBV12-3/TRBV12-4,TGTGCCAGCACCGATACGGGGGGATCAAGCTCCTACGAGCAGTACTTC,CASTDTGGSSSYEQYF
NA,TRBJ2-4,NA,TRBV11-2,TGTGCCAGCAGCTTAGGAGACCCGGAAAACATTCAGTACTTC,CASSLGDPENIQYF
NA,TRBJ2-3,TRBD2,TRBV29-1,TGCAGCGGTGTAACTAGCGGGGAACCCACAGATACGCAGTATTTT,CSGVTSGEPTDTQYF
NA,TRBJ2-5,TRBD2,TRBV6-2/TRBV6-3,TGTGCCAGCAGTTACCCTGGACTAGCGGCTGAGACCCAGTACTTC,CASSYPGLAAETQYF
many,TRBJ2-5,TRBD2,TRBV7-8,TGTGCCAGCAGCATCACTAGCGGGGGGCCTCTTTTGGAGACCCAGTACTTC,CASSITSGGPLLETQYF
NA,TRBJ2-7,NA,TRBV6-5,TGTGCCAGCAGTACCAACAGGGAGCAGTACTTC,CASSTNREQYF
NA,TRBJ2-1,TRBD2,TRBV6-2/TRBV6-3,TGTGCCAGCAGTTACCTGACTAGCGGACCATACAATGAGCAGTTCTTC,CASSYLTSGPYNEQFF
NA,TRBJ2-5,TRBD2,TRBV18,TGTGCCAGCTCATTGGGACTAGCGGGGAGAGGAGAGACCCAGTACTTC,CASSLGLAGRGETQYF
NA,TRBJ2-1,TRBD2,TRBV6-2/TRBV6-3,TGTGCCAGCAGCTCGTCCGGGACTAGCGGGAAAGAGCAGTTCTTC,CASSSSGTSGKEQFF
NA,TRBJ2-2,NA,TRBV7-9,TGTGCCAGCAGCTTAGCACGGGGGAGCTCAACGAACACCGGGGAGCTGTTTTTT,CASSLARGSSTNTGELFF
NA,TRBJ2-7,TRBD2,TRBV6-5,TGTGCCAGCAGAAGTAGCGGGAGATACGAGCAGTACTTC,CASRSSGRYEQYF
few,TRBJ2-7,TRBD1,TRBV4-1,TGCGCCAGCAGCCAAGATGAGAGGGGGCTCTACGAGCAGTACTTC,CASSQDERGLYEQYF
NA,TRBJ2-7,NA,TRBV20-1,TGCAGTGTTAGATACCCAGGGTCCTCCTACGAGCAGTACTTC,CSVRYPGSSYEQYF
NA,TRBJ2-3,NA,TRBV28,TGTGCCAGCAGTTTTTTTATCCCGTACAGCACAGATACGCAGTATTTT,CASSFFIPYSTDTQYF
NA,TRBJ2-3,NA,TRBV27,TGTGCCAGCAGTTTACAGGGCGACACAGATACGCAGTATTTT,CASSLQGDTDTQYF
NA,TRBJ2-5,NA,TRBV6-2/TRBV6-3,TGTGCCAGCAGTCCCACTCGGGGCAGAGAGACCCAGTACTTC,CASSPTRGRETQYF
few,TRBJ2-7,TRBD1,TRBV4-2,TGTGCCAGCAGCCAAGATCAGGGGGCAGGCTACGAGCAGTACTTC,CASSQDQGAGYEQYF